The 16 T cell receptor beta chains given below trace back to one sample, sequenced in a study of T cell repertoires in cytomegalovirus infection. MiXCR, run by TCRdb on the reads, gives a single entry per CDR3 protein. The sample yields roughly 100,000 distinct CDR3 sequences, approximately 15% seen once. The specimen was PBMCs. Every receptor here comes from a human donor in good health (CMV status not recorded). Some clones in this sample may be carry-over from other donors' samples.

This chain connects TRBV18 to TRBJ1-4; TRBD1 might be the D (5 bases). Germline CDR1 is KGHSH and CDR2 is LQKENI. The CDR3 covers 15 residues. The V end lost 4 bases, the J end lost 4 bases, and 13 bases lay between the germline ends. CDR3 DNA: TGTGCCAGCTCACGCGACAGCCTACTTAATGAAAAACTGTTTTTT. Residues: CASSRDSLLNEKLFF.

The chain combines TRBV12-3 or TRBV12-4 with TRBJ2-2; D ambiguous. Trimming cost V 6 bases and J 3 bases, with 8 bases left between them. This CDR3 is 13 amino acids long. CDR3 DNA sequence: TGTGCCAGCAGCCCCTGGGACACCGGGGAGCTGTTTTTT. Translating it yields CASSPWDTGELFF.

The chain's CDR3 is CASSLAMARGRETQYF. The CDR3 DNA reads as TGTGCCAGCAGTTTAGCAATGGCAAGGGGGCGGGAGACCCAGTACTTC. The chain couples TRBV12-3 or TRBV12-4 to TRBJ2-5; 7 positions agree with TRBD1. CDR3 size: 16 residues. Losses at the gene ends were 0 bases for V and 5 bases for J; bases not matched to a gene: 9.

This clonotype was counted only a few times. The chain has TRBV9 and TRBJ2-7, with 7 bases aligning to TRBD2. V gave up 3 bases and J gave up 3 bases; unmatched junction bases: 9. The CDR3 spans 15 residues. Looked up from germline, CDR1 is SGDLS and CDR2 is YYNGEE. CDR3 loop: CASSAAAGPYYEQYF. For the CDR3, the DNA is TGTGCCAGCAGCGCAGCAGCGGGGCCTTACTACGAGCAGTACTTC.

This chain connects TRBV29-1 to TRBJ1-1; D may be TRBD1 (6 bases). The CDR3 totals 13 residues. Trimming took off 6 bases at V and 0 bases at J, with 11 bases between the two ends. Germline V gives CDR1 SQVTM, CDR2 ANQGSEA. CDR3 residues: CSVGAAMNTEAFF. CDR3 coding DNA: TGCAGCGTGGGGGCCGCGATGAACACTGAAGCTTTCTTT. Full variable domain (rest looked up from reference TRBV29-1 and TRBJ1-1): SAVISQKPSRDICQRGTSLTIQCQVDSQVTMMFWYRQQPGQSLTLIATANQGSEATYESGFVIDKFPISRPNLTFSTLTVSNMSPEDSSIYLCSVGAAMNTEAFFGQGTRLTVV.

This clonotype was detected only a few times. The J gene is TRBJ1-5, the V gene TRBV15; D is unresolved. The CDR3 runs to 15 residues. The V gene lost 1 base and the J gene lost 3 bases, with 10 bases spanning the gap. The V gene's germline CDR1 is LNHNV and CDR2 YYDKDF (reference sequence). CDR3 protein: CATSRVAQPNQPQHF. DNA of the CDR3: TGTGCCACCAGCAGAGTAGCGCAGCCCAATCAGCCCCAGCATTTT.

This clonotype was seen more than once but under ten times. V and J are TRBV28 and TRBJ1-2; no definite D call. CDR1 and CDR2 (germline): MDHEN, SYDVKM. V gave up 5 bases and J gave up 5 bases, with 12 bases separating them. This CDR3 has 13 amino acids. The CDR3 sequence is CASSPRGSYGYTF. CDR3 DNA: TGTGCCAGCAGTCCGCGCGGCTCGTATGGCTACACCTTC.

In the case of this clonotype: One end of the junction does not line up with germline, which may come from a read error. The genes are TRBV5-1 and TRBJ2-1; TRBD2 agrees at 9 bases. The germline gives CDR1 SGHRS, CDR2 YFSETQ. The CDR3 consists of 18 residues. The CDR3 region has the DNA TGCGCCAGCATCTTGGCCACTGGCGGGGGGGCAGAGTACAATGAGCAGTTCTTC. Translating it yields CASILATGGGAEYNEQFF.

This clonotype was recorded at least ten times. The chain uses TRBV12-3 or TRBV12-4 and TRBJ2-3; D unresolved. This CDR3 is built from 13 residues. Trimming pared 5 bases from V and 1 base from J, leaving 7 bases between. DNA for the CDR3: TGTGCCAGCAGTCGGCTTGGCACAGATACGCAGTATTTT. Translated: CASSRLGTDTQYF.

At least ten counts were recorded for this clonotype. The rearrangement joins TRBV14 to TRBJ2-3; D remains unclear. V shed 4 bases and J shed 5 bases, with 7 bases lying between them. Germline CDR1 is SGHDN and CDR2 is FVKESK. The CDR3 has 12 amino acids. The CDR3 region is CASSLQRDTQYF. Here the CDR3 DNA reads TGTGCCAGCAGCCTTCAGCGAGATACGCAGTATTTT.

This clonotype has a count of ten or more. The chain carries TRBV7-6 and TRBJ2-5; 9 nucleotides align to TRBD1. The CDR3 contains 13 residues. The J segment lost 5 bases and the V segment lost 5 bases, leaving 3 bases of the junction unmatched. Per the germline V gene, CDR1 is SGHVS and CDR2 is FNYEAQ. Here the CDR3 DNA reads TGTGCCAGCAGCCAGGGGACAGGGGAGACCCAGTACTTC. Translating it yields CASSQGTGETQYF.

This clonotype was observed a handful of times. V is TRBV6-6 and J is TRBJ2-7, with a possible D match to TRBD2 (5 bases). V gave up 2 bases and J gave up 9 bases, with 11 bases separating them. The CDR3 runs to 12 residues. The germline gives CDR1 MNHNY, CDR2 SVGAGI (reference sequence). This CDR3 reads CASSYGPSGQYF. DNA for the CDR3: TGTGCCAGCAGTTACGGGCCCAGCGGGCAGTACTTC.

The CDR3 DNA follows: TGTGCCAGCAGCTTTTCGGCCAGGGACACGTCCTACGAGCAGTACTTC. It translates to CASSFSARDTSYEQYF. This chain links TRBV7-4 with TRBJ2-7; perhaps TRBD1 as D (6 bases). Between the trimmed V and J ends, which lost 3 bases and 1 base, there was a span of 16 bases. Germline-derived CDR1 and CDR2 are SGHVT and SQSDAQ. The CDR3 covers 16 residues.

This clonotype turned up a few times. V usage is TRBV29-1 and J usage is TRBJ1-1; 7 positions agree with TRBD1. V shed 8 bases, J shed 2 bases, and the junction held 8 bases outside the gene matches. The CDR3 spans 13 residues. Germline CDR1 SQVTM, CDR2 ANQGSEA. The CDR3 DNA follows: TGCAGCCTAAAGACAGGGACCAACACTGAAGCTTTCTTT. It specifies CSLKTGTNTEAFF.

This clonotype was recorded once. This may be a read error: a much more frequent sequence differs by one nucleotide. The chain couples TRBV4-1 to TRBJ1-6; maybe TRBD1 (6 bases). Trimming pared 4 bases from V and 7 bases from J, leaving 11 bases between. The CDR3 length is 14 residues. Germline lookup yields CDR1 MGHRA and CDR2 YSYEKL. The CDR3, as DNA: TGCGCCAGCAGCCTGGACAGCAGGAATTCACCCCTCCACTTT. Translated: CASSLDSRNSPLHF.

The chain uses TRBV25-1 and TRBJ1-3, with D possibly being TRBD1 (5 bases). Trimming left V 3 bases short and J 4 bases short, with 19 bases between. The germline V gene has CDR1 MGHDK and CDR2 SYGVNS. This CDR3 spans 17 amino acids. Here the CDR3 reads CASSEGRWGNRGNTIYF. In nucleotides, the CDR3 is TGTGCCAGCAGTGAGGGTAGATGGGGGAATCGCGGAAACACCATATATTTT.